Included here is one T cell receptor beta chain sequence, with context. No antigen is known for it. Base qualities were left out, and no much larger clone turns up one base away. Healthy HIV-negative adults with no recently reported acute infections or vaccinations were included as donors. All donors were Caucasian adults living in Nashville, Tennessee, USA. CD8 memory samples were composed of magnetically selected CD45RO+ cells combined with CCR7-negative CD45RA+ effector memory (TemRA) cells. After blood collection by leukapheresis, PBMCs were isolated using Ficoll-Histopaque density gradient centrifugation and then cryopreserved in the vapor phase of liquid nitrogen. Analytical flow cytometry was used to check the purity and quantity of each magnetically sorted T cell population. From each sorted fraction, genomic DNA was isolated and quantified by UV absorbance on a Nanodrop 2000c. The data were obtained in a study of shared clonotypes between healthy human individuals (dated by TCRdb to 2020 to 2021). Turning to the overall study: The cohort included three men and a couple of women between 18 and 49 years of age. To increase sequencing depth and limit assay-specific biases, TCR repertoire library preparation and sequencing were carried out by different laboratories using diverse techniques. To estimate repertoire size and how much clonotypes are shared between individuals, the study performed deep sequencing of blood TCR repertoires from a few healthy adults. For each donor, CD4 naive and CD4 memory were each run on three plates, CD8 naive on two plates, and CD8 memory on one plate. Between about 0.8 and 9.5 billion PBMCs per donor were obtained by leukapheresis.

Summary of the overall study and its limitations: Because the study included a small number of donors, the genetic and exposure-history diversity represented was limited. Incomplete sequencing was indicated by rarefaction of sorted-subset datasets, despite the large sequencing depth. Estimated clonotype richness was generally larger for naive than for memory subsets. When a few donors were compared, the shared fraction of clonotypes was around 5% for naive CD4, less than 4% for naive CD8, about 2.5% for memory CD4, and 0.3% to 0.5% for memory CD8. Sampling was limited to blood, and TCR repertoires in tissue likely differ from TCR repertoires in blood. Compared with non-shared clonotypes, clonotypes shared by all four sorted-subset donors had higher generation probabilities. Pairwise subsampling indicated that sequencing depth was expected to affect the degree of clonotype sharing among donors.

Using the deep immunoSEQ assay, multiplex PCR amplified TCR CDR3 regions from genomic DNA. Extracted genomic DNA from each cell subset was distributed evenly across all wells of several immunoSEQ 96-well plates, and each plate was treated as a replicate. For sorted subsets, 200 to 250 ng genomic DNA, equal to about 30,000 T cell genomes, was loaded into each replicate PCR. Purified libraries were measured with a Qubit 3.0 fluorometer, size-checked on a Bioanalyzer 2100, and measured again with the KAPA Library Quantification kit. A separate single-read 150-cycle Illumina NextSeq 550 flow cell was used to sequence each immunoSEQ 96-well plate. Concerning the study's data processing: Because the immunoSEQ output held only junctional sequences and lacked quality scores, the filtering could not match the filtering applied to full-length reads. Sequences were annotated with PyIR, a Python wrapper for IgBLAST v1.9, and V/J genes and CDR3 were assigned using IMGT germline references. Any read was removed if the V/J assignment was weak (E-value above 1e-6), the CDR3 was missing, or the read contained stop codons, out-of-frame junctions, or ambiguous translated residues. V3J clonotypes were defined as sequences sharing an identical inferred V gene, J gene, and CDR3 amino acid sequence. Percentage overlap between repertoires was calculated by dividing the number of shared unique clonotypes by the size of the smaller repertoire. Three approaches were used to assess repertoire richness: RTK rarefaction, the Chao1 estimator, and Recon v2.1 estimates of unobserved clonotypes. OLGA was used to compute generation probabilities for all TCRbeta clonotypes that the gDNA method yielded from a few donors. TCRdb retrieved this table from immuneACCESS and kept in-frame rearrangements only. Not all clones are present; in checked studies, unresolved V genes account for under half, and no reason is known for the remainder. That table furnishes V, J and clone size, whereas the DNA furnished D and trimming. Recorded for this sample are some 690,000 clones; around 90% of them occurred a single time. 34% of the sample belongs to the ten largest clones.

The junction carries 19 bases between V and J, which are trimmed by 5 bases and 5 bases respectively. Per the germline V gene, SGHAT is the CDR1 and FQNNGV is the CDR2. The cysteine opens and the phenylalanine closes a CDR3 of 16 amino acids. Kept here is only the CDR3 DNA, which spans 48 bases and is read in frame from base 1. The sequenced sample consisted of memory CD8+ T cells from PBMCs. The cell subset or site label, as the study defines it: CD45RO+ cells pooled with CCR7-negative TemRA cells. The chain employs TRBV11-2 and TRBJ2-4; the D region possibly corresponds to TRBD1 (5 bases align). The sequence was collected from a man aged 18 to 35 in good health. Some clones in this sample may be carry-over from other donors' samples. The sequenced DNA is TGTGCCAGCAGCCTAACATTGTCAAGGGGCGAAAACATTCAGTACTTC. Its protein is CASSLTLSRGENIQYF.